Each of the 4 T cell receptor beta chains below was sequenced from the same sample in a study of breast tumors, draining lymph nodes, adjacent tissues. The lymph nodes were axillary draining lymph nodes from breast cancer patients. A single record per CDR3 protein comes from TCRdb applying MiXCR to the multiplex PCR reads. This sample has 83,000 or so distinct CDR3 sequences, with roughly 19% found just once. Sequencing was performed on axillary lymph node tissue. These receptors were obtained from a female donor with breast cancer. Some clones in this sample may be carry-over from other donors' samples.

This clonotype showed up many times. V and J are TRBV7-2 and TRBJ2-1; no definite D call. The CDR3 is 14 amino acids. The germline gives CDR1 SGHTA, CDR2 FQGNSA. The germline V and J ends were trimmed by 5 bases and 4 bases, with 12 bases remaining between them. The CDR3 DNA is TGTGCCAGCAGCAGGGAAAGAGGATACAATGAGCAGTTCTTC. Protein sequence: CASSRERGYNEQFF.

The chain couples TRBV4-1 to TRBJ1-2; TRBD1 is a possible D gene (6 bases). The CDR3 runs to 14 residues. V shed 2 bases and J shed 7 bases, with 14 bases lying between them. CDR1 is MGHRA, CDR2 YSYEKL, per germline. CDR3 region: CASSQSIQGRGYTF. CDR3 in DNA: TGCGCCAGCAGCCAAAGTATACAGGGTCGTGGCTACACCTTC.

This chain connects TRBV30 to TRBJ1-3; no reliable D call. V lost 8 bases and J lost 2, with 13 bases in between. Germline CDR1 GTSNPN, CDR2 SVGIG (reference sequence). The CDR3 totals 13 residues. The CDR3: CARSKSAGNTIYF. For the CDR3, the DNA is TGTGCCCGGTCCAAGTCTGCTGGAAACACCATATATTTT.

This clonotype was detected ten times or more. The chain employs TRBV5-1 and TRBJ1-2; D is possibly TRBD1 (5 bases). The CDR3 has 14 amino acids. Germline V lookup: CDR1 SGHRS, CDR2 YFSETQ. Trimming cost V 4 bases and J 5 bases, with 15 bases left between them. CDR3 protein: CASSGSLEGYGYTF. CDR3 sequence (DNA): TGCGCCAGCAGCGGGTCCCTCGAGGGGTATGGCTACACCTTC.